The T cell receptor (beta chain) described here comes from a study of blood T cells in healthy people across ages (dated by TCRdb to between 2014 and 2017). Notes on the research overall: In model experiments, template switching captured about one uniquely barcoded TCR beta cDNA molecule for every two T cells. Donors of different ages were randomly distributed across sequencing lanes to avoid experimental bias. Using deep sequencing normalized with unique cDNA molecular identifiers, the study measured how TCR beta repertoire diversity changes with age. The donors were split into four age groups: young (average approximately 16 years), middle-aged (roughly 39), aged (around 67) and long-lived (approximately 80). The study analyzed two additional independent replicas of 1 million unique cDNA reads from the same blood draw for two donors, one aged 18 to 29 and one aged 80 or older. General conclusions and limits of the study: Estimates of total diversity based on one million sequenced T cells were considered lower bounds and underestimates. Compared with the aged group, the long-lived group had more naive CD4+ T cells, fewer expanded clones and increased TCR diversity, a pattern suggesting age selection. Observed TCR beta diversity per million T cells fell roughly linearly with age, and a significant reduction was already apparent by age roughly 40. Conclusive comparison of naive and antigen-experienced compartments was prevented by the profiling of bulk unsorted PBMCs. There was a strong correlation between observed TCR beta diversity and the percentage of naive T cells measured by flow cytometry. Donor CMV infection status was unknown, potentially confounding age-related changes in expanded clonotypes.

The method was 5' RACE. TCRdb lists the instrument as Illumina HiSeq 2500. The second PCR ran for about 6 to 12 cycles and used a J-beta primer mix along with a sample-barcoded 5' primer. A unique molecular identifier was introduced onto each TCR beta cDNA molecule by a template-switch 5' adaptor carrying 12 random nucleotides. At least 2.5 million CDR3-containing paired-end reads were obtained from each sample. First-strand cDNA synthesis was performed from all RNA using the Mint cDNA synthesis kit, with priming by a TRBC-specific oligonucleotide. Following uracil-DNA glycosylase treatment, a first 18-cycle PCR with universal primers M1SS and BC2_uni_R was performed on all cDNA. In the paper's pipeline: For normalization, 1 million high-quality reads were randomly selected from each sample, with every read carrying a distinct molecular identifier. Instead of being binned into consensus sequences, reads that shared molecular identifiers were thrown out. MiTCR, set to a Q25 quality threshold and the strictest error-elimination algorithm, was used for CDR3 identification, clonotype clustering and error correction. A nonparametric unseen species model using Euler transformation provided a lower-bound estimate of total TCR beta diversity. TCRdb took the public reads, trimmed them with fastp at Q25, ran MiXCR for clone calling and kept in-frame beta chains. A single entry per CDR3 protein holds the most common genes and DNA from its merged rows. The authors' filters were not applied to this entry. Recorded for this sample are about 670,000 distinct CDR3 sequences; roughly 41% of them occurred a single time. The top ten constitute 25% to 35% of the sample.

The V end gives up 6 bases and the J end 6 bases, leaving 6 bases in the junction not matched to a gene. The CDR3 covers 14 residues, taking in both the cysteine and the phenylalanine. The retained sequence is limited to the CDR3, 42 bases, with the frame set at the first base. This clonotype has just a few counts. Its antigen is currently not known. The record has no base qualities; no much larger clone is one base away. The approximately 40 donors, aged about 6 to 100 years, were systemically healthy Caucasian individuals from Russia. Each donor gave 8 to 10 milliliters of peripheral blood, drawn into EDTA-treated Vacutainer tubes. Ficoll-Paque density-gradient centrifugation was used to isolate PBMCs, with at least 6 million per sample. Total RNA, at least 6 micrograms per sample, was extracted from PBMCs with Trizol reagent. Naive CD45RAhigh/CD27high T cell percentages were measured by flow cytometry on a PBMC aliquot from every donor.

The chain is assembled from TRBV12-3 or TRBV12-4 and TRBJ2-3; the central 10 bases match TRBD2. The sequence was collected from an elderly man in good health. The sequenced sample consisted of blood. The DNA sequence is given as TGTGCCAGCAGAGTAGCGGGAGGAAGGGATACGCAGTATTTT. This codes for CASRVAGGRDTQYF.